One and the same sample provided the 23 T cell receptor beta chains below, sequenced in a study of monozygotic twins with inflammatory bowel disease. Following a re-call of the 5' RACE reads, TCRdb has one entry per CDR3 protein and lacks DNA. The sample's table shows fewer than 400,000 distinct CDR3 sequences. The specimen sequenced was blood. All receptors derive from a human donor with ulcerative colitis or Crohn's disease, or a healthy co-twin of an affected twin (not recorded which).

This CDR3 is CASSQGLAAMSTGELFF. The chain joins TRBV4-3 to TRBJ2-2; TCRdb's D call, TRBD2, is unchecked because there is no DNA. CDR1 and CDR2 from the germline V gene are LGHNA and YSLEER. This CDR3 is 17 amino acids long.

The gene calls are TRBV7-9 and TRBJ2-1; TCRdb picks TRBD2, but there is no DNA to check that call. Per germline, CDR1 SEHNR and CDR2 FQNEAQ (reference sequence). This CDR3 spans 15 amino acids. The CDR3 is CASSQGTSGSNEQFF.

V usage is TRBV11-2 and J usage is TRBJ2-7; TCRdb calls TRBD1, which cannot be checked without DNA. This CDR3 is 18 amino acids long. Per germline, CDR1 SGHAT and CDR2 FQNNGV. The CDR3 here is CASSLGAGRKYREGEQYF.

The genes are TRBV7-9 and TRBJ2-5; the TRBD1 assignment by TCRdb is unverifiable without DNA. CDR1 and CDR2 (germline): SEHNR, FQNEAQ (reference sequence). The CDR3 loop spans 16 amino acids. CDR3 sequence reads: CASSLEFRVYQETQYF.

The V gene is TRBV29-1, the J gene TRBJ2-1. The CDR3 contains 14 residues. Germline loops: CDR1 SQVTM, CDR2 ANQGSEA. The CDR3 spells CSVDYRGTYNEQFF.

The chain has TRBV28 and TRBJ2-7; without DNA, the TCRdb call of TRBD1 cannot be checked. The CDR3 has 14 amino acids. Germline CDR1 reads MDHEN; CDR2 reads SYDVKM. The CDR3 is CASRGQGMVYEQYF.

The chain couples TRBV4-3 to TRBJ2-5; as DNA is missing, the TRBD2 call by TCRdb cannot be tested. The CDR3 sequence is 15 residues long. The germline gives CDR1 LGHNA, CDR2 YSLEER. This CDR3 is CASSQARLGQETQYF.

The V and J genes are TRBV6-2 or TRBV6-3 and TRBJ2-5; TCRdb lists TRBD1, though no DNA is available to test this call. CDR1 is MNHEY and CDR2 is SVGEGT in the germline V gene. This CDR3 is built from 12 residues. Here the CDR3 reads CASNPGAETQYF.

This chain uses TRBV20-1 with TRBJ2-7. CDR1 is DFQATT, CDR2 SNEGSKA, per germline (reference sequence). This CDR3 comprises 12 residues. This CDR3 reads CSANPGSYEQYF.

The chain joins TRBV10-3 to TRBJ2-5; TCRdb gives TRBD2 as the D gene, but with no DNA this cannot be confirmed. Germline values: CDR1 ENHRY, CDR2 SYGVKD. The CDR3 extends over 16 amino acids. CDR3 protein: CAISESLREGQETQYF.

This rearrangement joins TRBV15 to TRBJ2-3; with no DNA, the TCRdb D assignment of TRBD2 cannot be verified. From germline, CDR1 is LNHNV and CDR2 YYDKDF (reference sequence). The CDR3 runs to 16 residues. The CDR3 sequence is CATSTLTSGILDTQYF.

V usage is TRBV20-1 and J usage is TRBJ2-2; without DNA, the TCRdb call of TRBD1 cannot be checked. The CDR3 has 14 residues. Germline-derived CDR1 and CDR2 are DFQATT and SNEGSKA (reference sequence). CDR3 region: CSANPGWSTGELFF.

The V gene is TRBV14, the J gene TRBJ2-3. The CDR3 has 14 residues. Germline V CDR1 and CDR2: SGHDN, FVKESK. Here the CDR3 reads CASSQEIWTDTQYF. The full variable domain, its missing parts supplied by reference TRBV14 and TRBJ2-3, is EAGVTQFPSHSVIEKGQTVTLRCDPISGHDNLYWYRRVMGKEIKFLLHFVKESKQDESGMPNNRFLAERTGGTYSTLKVQPAELEDSGVYFCASSQEIWTDTQYFGPGTRLTVL.

This rearrangement joins TRBV7-8 to TRBJ2-5; the TCRdb call, TRBD1, lacks DNA for checking. The CDR3 has 12 amino acids. Germline CDR1 is SGHVS and CDR2 is FQNEAQ. The CDR3 protein is CAGGGRQETQYF.

This chain joins TRBV9 and TRBJ2-6. Germline V gene lookup returns CDR1 SGDLS and CDR2 YYNGEE. The CDR3 has 17 residues. The CDR3 protein is CASSVQAQDFGANVLTF.

V is TRBV21-1 and J is TRBJ1-1. TRBV21-1 represents a pseudogene. CDR3 length: 14 amino acids. The CDR3 loop is CASSKGRRDTEAFF.

The rearrangement joins TRBV7-8 to TRBJ2-7. Germline values: CDR1 SGHVS, CDR2 FQNEAQ. This CDR3 is 14 amino acids long. CDR3 sequence reads: CASTNGDGSYEQYF. Using reference TRBV7-8 and TRBJ2-7 for the parts outside the CDR3, the full variable domain is GAGVSQSPRYKVAKRGQDVALRCDPISGHVSLFWYQQALGQGPEFLTYFQNEAQLDKSGLPSDRFFAERPEGSVSTLKIQRTQQEDSAVYLCASTNGDGSYEQYFGPGTRLTVT.

The V gene is TRBV7-2, the J gene TRBJ2-3; the D gene TCRdb calls, TRBD2, cannot be checked with no DNA. This CDR3 comprises 16 residues. Germline CDR1 is SGHTA and CDR2 is FQGNSA. CDR3 amino acids: CASTQQYGRGTDTQYF.

This chain's CDR3 is CASIPRRGGNEQFF. The chain carries TRBV19 and TRBJ2-1; TCRdb's D call, TRBD1, is unchecked because there is no DNA. The CDR3 is 14 amino acids. CDR1 is LNHDA and CDR2 is SQIVND in the germline V gene (reference sequence).

This sequence joins TRBV5-1 and TRBJ1-1; there is no DNA to check the TCRdb D call of TRBD1. This CDR3 region has 16 residues. Germline CDR1 is SGHRS and CDR2 is YFSETQ. This CDR3 reads CASSFTGVPMNTEAFF.

The genes are TRBV12-3 or TRBV12-4 and TRBJ2-3; TCRdb lists TRBD1, though no DNA is available to test this call. The CDR3 has 15 amino acids. CDR3 residues: CASSLSGDRTDTQYF.

The V call is TRBV20-1, the J call TRBJ2-7; TCRdb proposes TRBD2, but this gene call is untestable without DNA. There are 15 residues in the CDR3. The germline V gene has CDR1 DFQATT and CDR2 SNEGSKA (reference sequence). The CDR3 sequence is CSASKVLAGGHEQYF.

The genes are TRBV7-2 and TRBJ2-7; there is no DNA to check the TCRdb D call of TRBD2. Germline V lookup: CDR1 SGHTA, CDR2 FQGNSA. CDR3 length: 14 amino acids. This CDR3 is CASSSQAGSYEQYF.